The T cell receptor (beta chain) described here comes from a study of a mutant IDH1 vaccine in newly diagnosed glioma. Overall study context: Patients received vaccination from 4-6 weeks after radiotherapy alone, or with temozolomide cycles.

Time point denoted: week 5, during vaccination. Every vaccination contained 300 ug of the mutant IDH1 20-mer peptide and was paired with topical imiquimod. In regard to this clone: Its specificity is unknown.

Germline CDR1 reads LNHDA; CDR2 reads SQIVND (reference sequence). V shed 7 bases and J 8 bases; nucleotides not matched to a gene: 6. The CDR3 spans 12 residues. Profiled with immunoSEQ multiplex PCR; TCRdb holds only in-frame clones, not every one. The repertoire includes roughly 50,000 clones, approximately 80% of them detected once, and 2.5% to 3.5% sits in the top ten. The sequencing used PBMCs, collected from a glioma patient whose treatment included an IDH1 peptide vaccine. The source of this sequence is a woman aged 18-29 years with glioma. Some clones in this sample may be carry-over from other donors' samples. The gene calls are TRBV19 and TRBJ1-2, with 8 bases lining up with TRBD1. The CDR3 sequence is CASKDRGRGYTF. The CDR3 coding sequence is TGTGCCAGTAAAGACAGGGGAAGGGGCTACACCTTC.